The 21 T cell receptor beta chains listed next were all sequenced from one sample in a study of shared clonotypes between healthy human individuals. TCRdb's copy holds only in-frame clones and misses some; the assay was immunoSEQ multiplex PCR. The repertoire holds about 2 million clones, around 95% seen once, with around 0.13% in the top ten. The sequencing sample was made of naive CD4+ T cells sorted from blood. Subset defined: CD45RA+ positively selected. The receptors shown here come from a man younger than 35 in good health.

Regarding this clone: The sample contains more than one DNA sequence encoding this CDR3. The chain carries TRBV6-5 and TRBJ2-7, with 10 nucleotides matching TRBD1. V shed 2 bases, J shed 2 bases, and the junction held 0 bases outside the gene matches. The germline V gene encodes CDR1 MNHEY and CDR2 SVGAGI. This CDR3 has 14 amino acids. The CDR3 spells CASSYGQGAYEQYF. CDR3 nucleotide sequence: TGTGCCAGCAGTTACGGACAGGGGGCCTACGAGCAGTACTTC.

The chain's CDR3 is CASSLGSQNIQYF. The CDR3 nucleotides read TGTGCCAGCAGTTTGGGTAGTCAAAACATTCAGTACTTC. This rearrangement joins TRBV6-5 to TRBJ2-4; D uncertain. The CDR3 contains 13 residues. V dropped 4 bases and J dropped 5 bases, with 9 bases sitting between them. The germline gives CDR1 MNHEY, CDR2 SVGAGI.

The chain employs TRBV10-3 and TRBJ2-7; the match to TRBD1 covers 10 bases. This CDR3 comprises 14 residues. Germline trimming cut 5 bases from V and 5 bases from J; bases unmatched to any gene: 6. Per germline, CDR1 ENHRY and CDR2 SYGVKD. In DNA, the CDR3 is TGTGCCATCAGTCGAGACAGGGGGCTCAACGAGCAGTACTTC. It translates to CAISRDRGLNEQYF.

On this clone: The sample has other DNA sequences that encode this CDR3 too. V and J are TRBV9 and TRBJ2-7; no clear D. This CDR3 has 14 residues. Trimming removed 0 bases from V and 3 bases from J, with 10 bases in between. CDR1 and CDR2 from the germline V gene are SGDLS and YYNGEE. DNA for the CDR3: TGTGCCAGCAGCGTAGGGACGTCCGGCTACGAGCAGTACTTC. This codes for CASSVGTSGYEQYF. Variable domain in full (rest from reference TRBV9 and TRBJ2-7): DSGVTQTPKHLITATGQRVTLRCSPRSGDLSVYWYQQSLDQGLQFLIQYYNGEERAKGNILERFSAQQFPDLHSELNLSSLELGDSALYFCASSVGTSGYEQYFGPGTRLTVT.

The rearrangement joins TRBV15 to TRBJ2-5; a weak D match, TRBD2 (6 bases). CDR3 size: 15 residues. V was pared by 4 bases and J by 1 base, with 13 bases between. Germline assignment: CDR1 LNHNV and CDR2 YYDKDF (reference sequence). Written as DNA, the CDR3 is TGTGCCACCAGCACCCTCCGGGGGTTCCAAGAGACCCAGTACTTC. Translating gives CATSTLRGFQETQYF. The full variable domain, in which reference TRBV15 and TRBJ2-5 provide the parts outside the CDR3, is DAMVIQNPRYQVTQFGKPVTLSCSQTLNHNVMYWYQQKSSQAPKLLFHYYDKDFNNEADTPDNFQSRRPNTSFCFLDIRSPGLGDTAMYLCATSTLRGFQETQYFGPGTRLLVL.

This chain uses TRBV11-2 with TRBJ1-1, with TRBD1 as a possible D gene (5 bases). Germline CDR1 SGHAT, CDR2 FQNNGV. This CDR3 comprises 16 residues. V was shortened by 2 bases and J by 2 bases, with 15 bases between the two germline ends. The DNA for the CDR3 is TGTGCCAGCAGCTTATCCCTAACCGGGGCAAACACTGAAGCTTTCTTT. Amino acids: CASSLSLTGANTEAFF.

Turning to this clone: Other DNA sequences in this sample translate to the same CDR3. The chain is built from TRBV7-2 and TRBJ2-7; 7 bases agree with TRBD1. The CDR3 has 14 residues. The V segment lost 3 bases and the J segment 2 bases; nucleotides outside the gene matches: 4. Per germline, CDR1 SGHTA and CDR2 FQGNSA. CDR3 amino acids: CASSLNRGTYEQYF. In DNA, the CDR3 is TGTGCCAGCAGCTTGAACAGGGGCACCTACGAGCAGTACTTC.

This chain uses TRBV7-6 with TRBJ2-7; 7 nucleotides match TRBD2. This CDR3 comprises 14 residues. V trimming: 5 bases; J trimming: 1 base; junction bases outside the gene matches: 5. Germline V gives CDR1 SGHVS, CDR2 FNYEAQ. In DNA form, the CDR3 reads TGTGCCAGCAGCCCCCGGACTAGTTCCTACGAGCAGTACTTC. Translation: CASSPRTSSYEQYF.

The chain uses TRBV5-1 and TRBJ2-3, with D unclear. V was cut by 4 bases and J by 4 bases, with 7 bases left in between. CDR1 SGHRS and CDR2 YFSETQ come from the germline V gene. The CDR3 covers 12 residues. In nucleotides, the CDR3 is TGCGCCAGCAGCCACCCTCCAGATACGCAGTATTTT. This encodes CASSHPPDTQYF.

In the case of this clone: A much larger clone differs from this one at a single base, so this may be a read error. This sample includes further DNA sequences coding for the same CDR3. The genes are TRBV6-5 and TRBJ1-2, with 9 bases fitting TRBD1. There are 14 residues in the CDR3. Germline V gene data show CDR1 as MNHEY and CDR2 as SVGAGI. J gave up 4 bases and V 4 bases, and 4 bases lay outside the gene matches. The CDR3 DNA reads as TGTGCCAGCAGTTCGGGACAGGGTGGCTATGGCTACACCTTC. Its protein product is CASSSGQGGYGYTF.

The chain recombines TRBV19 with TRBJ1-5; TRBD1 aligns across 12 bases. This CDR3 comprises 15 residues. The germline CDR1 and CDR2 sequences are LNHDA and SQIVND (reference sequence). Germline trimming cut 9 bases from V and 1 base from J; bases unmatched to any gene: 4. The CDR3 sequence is CASYGTGGSNQPQHF. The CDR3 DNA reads TGTGCCAGCTATGGGACAGGGGGCAGCAATCAGCCCCAGCATTTT.

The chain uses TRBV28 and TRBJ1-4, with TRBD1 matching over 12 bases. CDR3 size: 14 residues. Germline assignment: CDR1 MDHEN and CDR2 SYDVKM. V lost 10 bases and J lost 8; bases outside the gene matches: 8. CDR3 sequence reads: CATLRDRGREKLFF. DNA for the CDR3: TGTGCCACCCTACGGGACAGGGGGCGGGAAAAACTGTTTTTT.

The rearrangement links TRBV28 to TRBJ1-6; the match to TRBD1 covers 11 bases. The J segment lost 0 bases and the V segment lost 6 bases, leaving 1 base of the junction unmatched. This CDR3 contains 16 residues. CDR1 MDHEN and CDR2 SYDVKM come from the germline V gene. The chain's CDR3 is CASRGTGGSYNSPLHF. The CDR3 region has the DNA TGTGCCAGCAGAGGGACAGGGGGCTCCTATAATTCACCCCTCCACTTT.

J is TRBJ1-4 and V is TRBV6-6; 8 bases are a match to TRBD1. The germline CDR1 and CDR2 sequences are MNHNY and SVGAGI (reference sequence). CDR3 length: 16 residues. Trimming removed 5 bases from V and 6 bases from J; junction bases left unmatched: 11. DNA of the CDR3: TGTGCCAGCAGTCGCGGGGACAGGATGTCTTATGAAAAACTGTTTTTT. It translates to CASSRGDRMSYEKLFF.

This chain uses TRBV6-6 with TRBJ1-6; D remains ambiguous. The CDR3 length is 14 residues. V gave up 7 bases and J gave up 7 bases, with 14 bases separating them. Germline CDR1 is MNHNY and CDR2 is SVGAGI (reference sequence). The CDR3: CASTETGVNSPLHF. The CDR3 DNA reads TGTGCCAGCACCGAGACTGGGGTCAATTCACCCCTCCACTTT.

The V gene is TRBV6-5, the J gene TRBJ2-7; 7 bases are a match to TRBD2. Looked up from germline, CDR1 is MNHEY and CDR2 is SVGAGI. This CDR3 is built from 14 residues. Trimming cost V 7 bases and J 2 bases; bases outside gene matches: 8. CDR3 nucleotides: TGTGCCAGCAAGGTAACGGGGGGACCCTACGAGCAGTACTTC. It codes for CASKVTGGPYEQYF.

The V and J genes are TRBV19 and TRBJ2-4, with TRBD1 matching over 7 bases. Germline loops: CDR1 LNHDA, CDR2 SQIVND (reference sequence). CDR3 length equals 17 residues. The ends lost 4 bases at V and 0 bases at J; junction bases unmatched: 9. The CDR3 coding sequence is TGTGCCAGTAGTACGCCAGGGACAGTTATAGCCAAAAACATTCAGTACTTC. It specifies CASSTPGTVIAKNIQYF.

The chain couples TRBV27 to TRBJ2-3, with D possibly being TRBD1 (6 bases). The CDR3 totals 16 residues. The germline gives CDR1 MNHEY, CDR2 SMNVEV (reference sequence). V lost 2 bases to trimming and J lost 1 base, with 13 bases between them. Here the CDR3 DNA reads TGTGCCAGCAGTTTAGTACAGGGTCCGGGCACAGATACGCAGTATTTT. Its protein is CASSLVQGPGTDTQYF.

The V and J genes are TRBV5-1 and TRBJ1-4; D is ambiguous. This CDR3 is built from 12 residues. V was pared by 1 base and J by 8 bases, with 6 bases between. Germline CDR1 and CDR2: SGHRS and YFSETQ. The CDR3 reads CASSLMGEKLFF. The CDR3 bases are TGCGCCAGCAGCTTGATGGGGGAAAAACTGTTTTTT.

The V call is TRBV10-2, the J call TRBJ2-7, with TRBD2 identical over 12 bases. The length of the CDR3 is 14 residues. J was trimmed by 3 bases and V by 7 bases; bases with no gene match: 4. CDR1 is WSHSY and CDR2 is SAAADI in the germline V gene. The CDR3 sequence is CASNPTSGSYEQYF. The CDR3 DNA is TGCGCCAGCAACCCGACTAGCGGGAGCTACGAGCAGTACTTC.

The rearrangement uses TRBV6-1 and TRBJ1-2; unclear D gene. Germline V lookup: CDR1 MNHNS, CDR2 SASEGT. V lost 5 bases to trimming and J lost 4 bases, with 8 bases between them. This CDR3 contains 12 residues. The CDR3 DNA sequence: TGTGCCAGCAGTTTGGACGGCTATGGCTACACCTTC. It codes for CASSLDGYGYTF.